These 19 T cell receptor beta chains came from one sample sequenced in a study of blood T cell repertoires in COVID-19 (dated by TCRdb to about 2020). The library was generated by the immunoSEQ multiplex PCR assay. In its TCRdb copy, this immuneACCESS table keeps in-frame sequences only and misses some clones. Where compared with another copy, unresolved V genes explain less than half of these, and the others have no known cause. For this sample there are over 45,000 clones; approximately 85% appear just once. The ten top clones hold approximately 12% of the sample. The specimen was peripheral blood. Source of these receptors: a human donor in a cohort sampled during active COVID-19.

The rearrangement links TRBV6-2 or TRBV6-3 to TRBJ2-4, with 8 bases lining up with TRBD1. Germline values: CDR1 MNHEY, CDR2 SVGEGT. Trimming at V came to 1 base and at J to 4 bases, leaving 3 bases not matched to a gene. The length of the CDR3 is 15 residues. The CDR3 nucleotides are TGTGCCAGCAGTTACTACCGGACAGGGAAAAACATTCAGTACTTC. It codes for CASSYYRTGKNIQYF.

The chain combines TRBV19 with TRBJ1-2, with unresolved D. CDR1 and CDR2 (germline): LNHDA, SQIVND (reference sequence). V dropped 0 bases and J dropped 2 bases, with 7 bases sitting between them. The CDR3 is made up of 14 amino acids. The CDR3 protein is CASSIEVRNYGYTF. The DNA of the CDR3 is TGTGCCAGTAGTATAGAAGTCCGGAACTATGGCTACACCTTC.

This rearrangement joins TRBV5-1 to TRBJ2-2; 7 nucleotides align to TRBD1. The CDR3 runs to 16 residues. V shed 2 bases and J 7 bases; nucleotides not matched to a gene: 11. Germline CDR1 SGHRS, CDR2 YFSETQ. CDR3: CASSFPRQGRDGELFF. The CDR3 coding sequence is TGCGCCAGCAGCTTTCCCAGACAGGGACGAGACGGGGAGCTGTTTTTT.

The genes are TRBV20-1 and TRBJ2-7; D might be TRBD1 (6 bases). CDR1 and CDR2 from the germline V gene are DFQATT and SNEGSKA (reference sequence). Deletions cut 5 bases from V and 3 bases from J, with 8 bases between. This CDR3 is built from 11 residues. The CDR3 DNA reads as TGCAGTGCTCGGGACATCTACGAGCAGTACTTC. Residues: CSARDIYEQYF.

The CDR3 DNA is TGCGCCAGCAGCCAAGTTCCTAGCGGGAGGGCCGTTGAGCAGTTCTTC. Its protein product is CASSQVPSGRAVEQFF. This chain joins TRBV4-1 and TRBJ2-1; 12 bases agree with TRBD2. The trim removed 1 base at V and 9 bases at J, leaving 7 bases unmatched. This CDR3 comprises 16 residues. CDR1 and CDR2 (germline): MGHRA, YSYEKL.

The chain joins TRBV10-1 to TRBJ2-7; tentatively, D is TRBD1 (5 bases). The CDR3 sequence is 16 residues long. Trimming took 3 bases from V and 7 from J, leaving 22 bases between them. CDR1 is WNHNN, CDR2 SYGVQD, per germline (reference sequence). The CDR3 nucleotides read TGCGCCAGCAGTGACGAATTGGCGGACCCACCAGGGGAGCAGTACTTC. Translating gives CASSDELADPPGEQYF.

This chain joins TRBV19 and TRBJ1-1, with TRBD1 identical over 7 bases. Trimming at V came to 4 bases and at J to 4 bases, leaving 12 bases not matched to a gene. Germline assignment: CDR1 LNHDA and CDR2 SQIVND (reference sequence). The CDR3 sequence is 16 residues long. This chain's CDR3 is CASSRQGDRGFTEAFF. CDR3 nucleotide sequence: TGTGCCAGTAGTAGACAGGGCGACCGCGGGTTCACTGAAGCTTTCTTT.

The chain carries TRBV27 and TRBJ1-1; weak D call: TRBD1 (6 bases). V lost 2 bases, J lost 0 bases, and 13 bases lay in between. Germline values: CDR1 MNHEY, CDR2 SMNVEV (reference sequence). The CDR3 length is 16 residues. The CDR3 DNA follows: TGTGCCAGCAGTTTAACTCAGGGGTTGATGAACACTGAAGCTTTCTTT. Residues: CASSLTQGLMNTEAFF.

The genes are TRBV9 and TRBJ1-1, with TRBD1 as a possible D gene (6 bases). The V end was cut by 3 bases, the J end by 0 bases, with 15 bases between. The CDR3 has 16 residues. The germline gives CDR1 SGDLS, CDR2 YYNGEE. The CDR3 loop reads CASSASSGTMNTEAFF. In DNA, the CDR3 is TGTGCCAGCAGCGCTTCCTCCGGGACAATGAACACTGAAGCTTTCTTT.

This clone was picked up one time. This chain links TRBV6-5 with TRBJ2-1, with D tentatively TRBD2 (5 bases). The CDR3 length is 16 residues. Germline V lookup: CDR1 MNHEY, CDR2 SVGAGI. V was shortened by 4 bases and J by 0 bases, with 13 bases between the two germline ends. CDR3 region: CASSSPRESSYNEQFF. CDR3 DNA: TGTGCCAGCAGTTCCCCCCGGGAAAGCTCCTACAATGAGCAGTTCTTC.

V is TRBV5-8 and J is TRBJ2-4; D not certain. Trimming pared 5 bases from V and 1 base from J, leaving 19 bases between. This CDR3 comprises 17 residues. The germline V gene encodes CDR1 SGHTS and CDR2 YDEGEE. CDR3 in DNA: TGTGCCAGCAGTCTTGGGCTCTCAGGAAGGGCCAAAAACATTCAGTACTTC. It yields the protein CASSLGLSGRAKNIQYF.

The rearrangement uses TRBV11-3 and TRBJ2-3; 7 nucleotides line up with TRBD2. V gave up 1 base and J gave up 1 base; unmatched junction bases: 2. Germline loops: CDR1 SGHNT, CDR2 YENEEA. The CDR3 runs to 15 residues. This CDR3 is CASSLGREGTDTQYF. In DNA form, the CDR3 reads TGTGCCAGCAGCTTAGGCCGGGAGGGCACAGATACGCAGTATTTT.

This clone has just a few counts. The chain carries TRBV5-5 and TRBJ2-7; D perhaps matches TRBD2 (7 bases). Germline assignment: CDR1 SGHKS and CDR2 YYEKEE (reference sequence). With 4 bases removed from V and 2 bases from J, the gap between germline ends came to 22 bases. CDR3 length equals 17 residues. The DNA of the CDR3 is TGTGCCAGCAGCCTGACCCTTGGGGGCGGGAGCGCCTACGAGCAGTACTTC. Protein: CASSLTLGGGSAYEQYF. The full variable domain, completed using reference TRBV5-5 and TRBJ2-7, is DAGVTQSPTHLIKTRGQQVTLRCSPISGHKSVSWYQQVLGQGPQFIFQYYEKEERGRGNFPDRFSARQFPNYSSELNVNALLLGDSALYLCASSLTLGGGSAYEQYFGPGTRLTVT.

J is TRBJ1-5 and V is TRBV12-3 or TRBV12-4; no firm D call. The CDR3 consists of 13 residues. V was pared by 0 bases and J by 6 bases, with 6 bases between. The CDR3 DNA sequence: TGTGCCAGCAGTTTAGCGCTGCGTCAGCCCCAGCATTTT. This encodes CASSLALRQPQHF.

The V gene is TRBV27, the J gene TRBJ2-3, with 7 nucleotides matching TRBD1. Germline CDR1 is MNHEY and CDR2 is SMNVEV (reference sequence). Losses at the gene ends were 8 bases for V and 0 bases for J; bases not matched to a gene: 8. The CDR3 length is 15 residues. The CDR3 nucleotides are TGTGCCAGCTGTTCACAGGGGAAAAGCACAGATACGCAGTATTTT. It specifies CASCSQGKSTDTQYF.

V is TRBV4-3 and J is TRBJ2-3; 9 bases fit TRBD2. Germline values: CDR1 LGHNA, CDR2 YSLEER. The CDR3 runs to 16 residues. After removal of 2 bases from V and 5 bases from J, the junction contained 8 bases not matched to a gene. CDR3 in amino acids: CASSQRSLAGIDTQYF. The CDR3 nucleotides read TGCGCCAGCAGCCAACGATCCCTAGCGGGAATAGATACGCAGTATTTT.

This chain links TRBV4-3 with TRBJ1-6; D possibly corresponds to TRBD1 (6 bases). The CDR3 loop spans 15 amino acids. V gave up 0 bases and J gave up 7 bases, with 10 bases separating them. Germline CDR1 is LGHNA and CDR2 is YSLEER. The CDR3 DNA follows: TGCGCCAGCAGCCAAGAACCAGGGGCGAATTCACCCCTCCACTTT. Translating gives CASSQEPGANSPLHF.

The CDR3 protein is CASSYNLGLAGGTDTQYF. CDR3 bases: TGTGCCAGCAGCTATAACCTAGGACTAGCGGGAGGAACAGATACGCAGTATTTT. The chain carries TRBV6-2 or TRBV6-3 and TRBJ2-3, with 14 nucleotides matching TRBD2. Germline loops: CDR1 MNHEY, CDR2 SVGEGT. Trimming removed 6 bases from V and 3 bases from J; junction bases left unmatched: 11. This CDR3 has 18 residues.

The genes are TRBV6-5 and TRBJ2-7; D is perhaps TRBD1 (6 bases). Trimming took 4 bases from V and 4 from J, leaving 17 bases between them. The CDR3 totals 15 residues. The V gene's germline CDR1 is MNHEY and CDR2 SVGAGI. The CDR3 nucleotides read TGTGCCAGCAGTTCAATAGGGGACATAATTTACGAGCAGTACTTC. Residues: CASSSIGDIIYEQYF.